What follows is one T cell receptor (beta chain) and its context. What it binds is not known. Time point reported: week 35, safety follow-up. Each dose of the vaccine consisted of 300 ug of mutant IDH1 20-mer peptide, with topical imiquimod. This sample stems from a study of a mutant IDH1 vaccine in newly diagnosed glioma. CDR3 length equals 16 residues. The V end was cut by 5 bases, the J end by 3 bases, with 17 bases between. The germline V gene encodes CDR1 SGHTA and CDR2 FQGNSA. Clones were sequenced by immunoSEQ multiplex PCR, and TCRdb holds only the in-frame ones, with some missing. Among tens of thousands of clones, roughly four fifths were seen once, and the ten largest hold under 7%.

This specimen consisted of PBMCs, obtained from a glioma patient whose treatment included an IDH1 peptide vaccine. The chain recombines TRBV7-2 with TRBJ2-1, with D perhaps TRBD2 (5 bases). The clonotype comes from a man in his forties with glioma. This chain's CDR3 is CASSEGRGFVYNEQFF. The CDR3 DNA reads TGTGCCAGCAGCGAAGGTCGGGGTTTCGTCTACAATGAGCAGTTCTTC.